This T cell receptor beta chain comes out of a study of glioma-infiltrating T cells. Amplification of TCR alpha and beta CDR3 regions from RNA used iRepertoire nested multiplex PCR. Input was roughly 95-400 ng of tissue mRNA or PBMC total RNA. TCRdb analysed the multiplex PCR reads with MiXCR anew, one entry per CDR3 protein. This table holds some 16,000 distinct CDR3 sequences, 58% found once. On this clonotype itself: Its antigen is not known.

Whole-study findings and limits: Very few CDR3 sequences were shared between tissue and blood. Gliomas, especially low-grade, showed above-expected tissue-blood divergence; non-neoplastic patients showed below.

CDR3 length: 15 residues. V was trimmed by 8 bases and J by 0 bases, leaving 14 bases between them. CDR1 and CDR2 from the germline V gene are MNHNS and SASEGT. The receptor's source is a human donor with low-grade glioma or glioblastoma, undergoing nonglioma brain surgery, or in good health (not recorded which). The genes are TRBV6-1 and TRBJ2-1; D might be TRBD1 (5 bases). The sequenced material came from glioma tissue, nonneoplastic brain tissue, or PBMCs (not recorded which). The CDR3 protein is CASGAWTVSYNEQFF. CDR3 bases: TGTGCCAGCGGGGCGTGGACGGTCTCCTACAATGAGCAGTTCTTC.